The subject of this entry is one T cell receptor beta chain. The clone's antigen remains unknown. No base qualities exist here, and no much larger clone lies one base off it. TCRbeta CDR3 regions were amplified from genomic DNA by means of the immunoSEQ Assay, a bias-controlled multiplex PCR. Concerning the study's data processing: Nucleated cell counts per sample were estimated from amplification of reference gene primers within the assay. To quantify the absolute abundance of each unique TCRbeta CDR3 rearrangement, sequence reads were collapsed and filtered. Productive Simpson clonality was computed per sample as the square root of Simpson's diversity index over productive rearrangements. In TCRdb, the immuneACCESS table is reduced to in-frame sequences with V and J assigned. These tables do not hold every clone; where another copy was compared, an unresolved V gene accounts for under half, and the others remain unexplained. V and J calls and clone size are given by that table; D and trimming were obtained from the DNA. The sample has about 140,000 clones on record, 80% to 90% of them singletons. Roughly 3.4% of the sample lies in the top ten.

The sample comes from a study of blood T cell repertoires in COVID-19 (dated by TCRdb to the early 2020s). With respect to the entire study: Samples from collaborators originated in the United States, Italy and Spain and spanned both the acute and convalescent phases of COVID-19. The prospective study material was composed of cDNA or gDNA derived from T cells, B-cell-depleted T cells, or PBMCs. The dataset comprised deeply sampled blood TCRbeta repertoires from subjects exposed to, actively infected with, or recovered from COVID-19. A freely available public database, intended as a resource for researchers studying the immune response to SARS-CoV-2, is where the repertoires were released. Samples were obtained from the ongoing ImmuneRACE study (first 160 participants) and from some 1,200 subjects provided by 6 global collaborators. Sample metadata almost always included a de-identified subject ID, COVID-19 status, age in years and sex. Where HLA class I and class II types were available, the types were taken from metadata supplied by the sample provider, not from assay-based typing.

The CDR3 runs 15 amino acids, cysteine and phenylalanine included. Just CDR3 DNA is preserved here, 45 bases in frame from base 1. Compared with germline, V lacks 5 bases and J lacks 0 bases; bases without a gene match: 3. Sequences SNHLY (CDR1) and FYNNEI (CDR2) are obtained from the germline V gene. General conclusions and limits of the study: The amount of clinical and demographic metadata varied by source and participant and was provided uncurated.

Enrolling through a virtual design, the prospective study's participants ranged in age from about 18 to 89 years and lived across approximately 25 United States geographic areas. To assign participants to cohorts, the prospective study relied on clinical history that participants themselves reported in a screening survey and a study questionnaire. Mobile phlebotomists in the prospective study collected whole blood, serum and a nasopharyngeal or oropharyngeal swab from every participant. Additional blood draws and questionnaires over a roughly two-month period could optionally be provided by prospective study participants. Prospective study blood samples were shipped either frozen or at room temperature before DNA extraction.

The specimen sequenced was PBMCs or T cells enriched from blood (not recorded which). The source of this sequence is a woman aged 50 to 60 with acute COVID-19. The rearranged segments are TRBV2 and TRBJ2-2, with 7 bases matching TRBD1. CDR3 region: CASSRQGANTGELFF. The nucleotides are TGTGCCAGCAGTCGACAGGGCGCGAACACCGGGGAGCTGTTTTTT. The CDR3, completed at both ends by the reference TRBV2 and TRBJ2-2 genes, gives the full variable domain EPEVTQTPSHQVTQMGQEVILRCVPISNHLYFYWYRQILGQKVEFLVSFYNNEISEKSEIFDDQFSVERPDGSNFTLKIRSTKLEDSAMYFCASSRQGANTGELFFGEGSRLTVL.